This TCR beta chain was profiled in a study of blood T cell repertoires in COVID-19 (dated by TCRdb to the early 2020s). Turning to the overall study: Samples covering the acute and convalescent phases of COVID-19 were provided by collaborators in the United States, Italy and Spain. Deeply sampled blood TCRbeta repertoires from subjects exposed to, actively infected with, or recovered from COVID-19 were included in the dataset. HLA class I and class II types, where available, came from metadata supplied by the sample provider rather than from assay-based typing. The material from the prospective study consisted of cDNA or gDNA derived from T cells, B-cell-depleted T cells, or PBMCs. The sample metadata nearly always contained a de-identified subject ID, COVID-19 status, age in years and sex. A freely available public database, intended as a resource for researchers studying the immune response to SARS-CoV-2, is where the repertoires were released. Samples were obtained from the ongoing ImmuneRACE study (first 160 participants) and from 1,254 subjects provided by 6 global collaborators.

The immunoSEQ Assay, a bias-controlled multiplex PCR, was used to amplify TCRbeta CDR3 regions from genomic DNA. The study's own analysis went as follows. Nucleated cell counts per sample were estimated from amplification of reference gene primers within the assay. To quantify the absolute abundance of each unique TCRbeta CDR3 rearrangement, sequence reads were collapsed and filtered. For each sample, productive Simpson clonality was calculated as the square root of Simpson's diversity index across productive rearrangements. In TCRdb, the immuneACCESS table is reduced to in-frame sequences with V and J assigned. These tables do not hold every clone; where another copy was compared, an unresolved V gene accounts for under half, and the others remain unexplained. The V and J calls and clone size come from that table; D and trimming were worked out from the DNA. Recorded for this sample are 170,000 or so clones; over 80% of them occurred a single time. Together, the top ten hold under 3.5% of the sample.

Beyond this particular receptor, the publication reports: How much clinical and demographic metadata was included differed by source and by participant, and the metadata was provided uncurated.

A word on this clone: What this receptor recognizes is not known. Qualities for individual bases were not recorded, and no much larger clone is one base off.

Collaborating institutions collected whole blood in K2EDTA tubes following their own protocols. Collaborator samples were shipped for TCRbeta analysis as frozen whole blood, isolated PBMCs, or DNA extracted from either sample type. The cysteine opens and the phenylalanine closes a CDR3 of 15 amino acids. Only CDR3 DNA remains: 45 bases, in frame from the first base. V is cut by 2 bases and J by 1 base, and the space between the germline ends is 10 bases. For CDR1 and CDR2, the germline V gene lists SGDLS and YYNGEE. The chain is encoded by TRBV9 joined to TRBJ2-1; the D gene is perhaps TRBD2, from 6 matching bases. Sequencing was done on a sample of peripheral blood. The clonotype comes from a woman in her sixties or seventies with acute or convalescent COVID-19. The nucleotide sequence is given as TGTGCCAGCAGCGTCGGCGGGGCGTCCTACAATGAGCAGTTCTTC. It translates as CASSVGGASYNEQFF.